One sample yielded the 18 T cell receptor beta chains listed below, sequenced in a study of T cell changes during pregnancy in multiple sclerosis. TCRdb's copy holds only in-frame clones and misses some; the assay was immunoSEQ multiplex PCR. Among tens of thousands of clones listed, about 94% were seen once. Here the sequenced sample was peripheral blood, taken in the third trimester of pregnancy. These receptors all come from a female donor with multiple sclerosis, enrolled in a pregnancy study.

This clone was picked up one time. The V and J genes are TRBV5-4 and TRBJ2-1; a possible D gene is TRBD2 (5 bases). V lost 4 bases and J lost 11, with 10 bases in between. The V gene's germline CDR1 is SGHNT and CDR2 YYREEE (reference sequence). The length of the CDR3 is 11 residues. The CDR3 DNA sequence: TGTGCCAGCAGCACGGACTTGAAGCAGTTCTTC. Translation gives CASSTDLKQFF.

The DNA for the CDR3 is TGTGCCAGCAGCCAACCTAGAGAGCAAGGAGACACTGAAGCTTTCTTT. It encodes CASSQPREQGDTEAFF. The rearrangement links TRBV14 to TRBJ1-1; no clear D gene. With 2 bases removed from V and 3 bases from J, the gap between germline ends came to 16 bases. Germline loops: CDR1 SGHDN, CDR2 FVKESK. CDR3 size: 16 residues.

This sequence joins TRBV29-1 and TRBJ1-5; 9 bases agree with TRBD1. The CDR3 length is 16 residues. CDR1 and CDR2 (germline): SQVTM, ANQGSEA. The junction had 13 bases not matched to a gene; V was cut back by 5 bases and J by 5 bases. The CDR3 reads CSVSTGTGILDQPQHF. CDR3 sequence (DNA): TGCAGCGTTTCTACCGGGACAGGGATTTTGGATCAGCCCCAGCATTTT.

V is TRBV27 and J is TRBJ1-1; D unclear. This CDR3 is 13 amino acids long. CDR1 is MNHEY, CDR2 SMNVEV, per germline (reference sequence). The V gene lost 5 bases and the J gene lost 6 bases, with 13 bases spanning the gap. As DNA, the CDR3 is TGTGCCAGCAGTATCGGGGTAAAGGCTGAAGCTTTCTTT. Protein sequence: CASSIGVKAEAFF.

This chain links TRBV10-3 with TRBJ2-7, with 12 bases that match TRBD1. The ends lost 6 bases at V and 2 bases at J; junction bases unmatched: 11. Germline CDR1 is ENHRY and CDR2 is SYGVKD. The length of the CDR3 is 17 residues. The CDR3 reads CAISPTRDRGRPYEQYF. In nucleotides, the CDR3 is TGTGCCATCAGCCCGACCCGGGACAGGGGGCGCCCCTACGAGCAGTACTTC.

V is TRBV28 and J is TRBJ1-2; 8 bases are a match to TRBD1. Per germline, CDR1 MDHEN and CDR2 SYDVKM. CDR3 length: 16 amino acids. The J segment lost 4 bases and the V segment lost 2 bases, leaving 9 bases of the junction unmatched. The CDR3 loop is CASSLGGQGGPYGYTF. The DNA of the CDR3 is TGTGCCAGCAGTTTAGGAGGACAGGGAGGACCCTATGGCTACACCTTC.

CDR3 sequence: CASRERQGLYSNQPQHF. DNA for the CDR3: TGTGCCAGCAGAGAACGACAGGGGCTTTATAGCAATCAGCCCCAGCATTTT. This chain joins TRBV6-1 and TRBJ1-5; TRBD1 aligns across 8 bases. The CDR3 is 17 amino acids. Trimming removed 6 bases from V and 0 bases from J; junction bases left unmatched: 10. CDR1 is MNHNS, CDR2 SASEGT, per germline.

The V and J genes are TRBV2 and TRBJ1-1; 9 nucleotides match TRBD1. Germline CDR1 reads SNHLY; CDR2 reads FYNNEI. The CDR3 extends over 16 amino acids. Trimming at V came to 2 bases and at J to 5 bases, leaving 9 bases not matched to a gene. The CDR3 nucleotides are TGTGCCAGCAGTGAAACGGGGGGGACAGGGAGAACTGAAGCTTTCTTT. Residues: CASSETGGTGRTEAFF.

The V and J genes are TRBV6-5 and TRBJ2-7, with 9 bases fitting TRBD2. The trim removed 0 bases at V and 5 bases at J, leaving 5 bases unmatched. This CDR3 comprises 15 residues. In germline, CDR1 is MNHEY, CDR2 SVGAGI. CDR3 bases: TGTGCCAGCAGTTACTCGGGGCGGGAGGGCCACGAGCAGTACTTC. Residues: CASSYSGREGHEQYF.

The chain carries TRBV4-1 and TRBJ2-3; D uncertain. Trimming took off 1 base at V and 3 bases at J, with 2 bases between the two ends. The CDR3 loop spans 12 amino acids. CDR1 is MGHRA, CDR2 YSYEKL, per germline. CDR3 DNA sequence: TGCGCCAGCAGCCAAGCGACAGATACGCAGTATTTT. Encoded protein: CASSQATDTQYF.

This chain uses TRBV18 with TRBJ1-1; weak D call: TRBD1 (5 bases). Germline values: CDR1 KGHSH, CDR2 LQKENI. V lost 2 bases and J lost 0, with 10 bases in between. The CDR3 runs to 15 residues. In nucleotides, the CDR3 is TGTGCCAGCTCACCAGACAGATTTTTGAACACTGAAGCTTTCTTT. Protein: CASSPDRFLNTEAFF.

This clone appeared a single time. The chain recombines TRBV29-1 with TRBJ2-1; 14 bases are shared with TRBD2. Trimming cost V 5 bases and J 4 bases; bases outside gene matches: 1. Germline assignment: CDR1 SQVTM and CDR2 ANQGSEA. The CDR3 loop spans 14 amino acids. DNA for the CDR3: TGCAGCGTTCGACTAGCGGGAGGGTACAATGAGCAGTTCTTC. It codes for CSVRLAGGYNEQFF.

CDR3 DNA: TGTGCCAGCAGATCTTGGGACACCCGGAGGCAGTACTTC. Its translation: CASRSWDTRRQYF. The V and J genes are TRBV6-5 and TRBJ2-7; D might be TRBD1 (6 bases). V was pared by 6 bases and J by 9 bases, with 18 bases between. The CDR3 extends over 13 amino acids. Germline-derived CDR1 and CDR2 are MNHEY and SVGAGI.

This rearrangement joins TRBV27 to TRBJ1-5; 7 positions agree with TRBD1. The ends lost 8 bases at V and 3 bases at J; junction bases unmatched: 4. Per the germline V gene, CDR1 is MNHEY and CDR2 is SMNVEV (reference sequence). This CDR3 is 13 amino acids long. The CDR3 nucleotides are TGTGCCAGCCGGGGACAGAACAATCAGCCCCAGCATTTT. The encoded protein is CASRGQNNQPQHF.

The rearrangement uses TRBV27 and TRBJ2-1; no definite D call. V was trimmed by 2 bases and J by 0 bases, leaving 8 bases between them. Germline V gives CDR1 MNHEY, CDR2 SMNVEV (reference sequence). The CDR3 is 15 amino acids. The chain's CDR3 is CASSLANSSYNEQFF. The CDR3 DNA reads TGTGCCAGCAGTTTAGCAAATAGCTCCTACAATGAGCAGTTCTTC.

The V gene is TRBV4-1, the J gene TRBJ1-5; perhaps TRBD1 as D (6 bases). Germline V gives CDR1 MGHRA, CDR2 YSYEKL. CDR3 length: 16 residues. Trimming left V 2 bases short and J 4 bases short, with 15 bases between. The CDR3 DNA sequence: TGCGCCAGCAGCCAAACCGGGACACGGACGAATCAGCCCCAGCATTTT. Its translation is CASSQTGTRTNQPQHF.

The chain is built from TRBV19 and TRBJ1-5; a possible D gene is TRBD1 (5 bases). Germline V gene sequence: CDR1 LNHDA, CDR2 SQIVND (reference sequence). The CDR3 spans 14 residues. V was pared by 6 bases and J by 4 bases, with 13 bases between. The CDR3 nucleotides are TGTGCCAGTAGACCCCGACGGGGGAATCAGCCCCAGCATTTT. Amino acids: CASRPRRGNQPQHF.

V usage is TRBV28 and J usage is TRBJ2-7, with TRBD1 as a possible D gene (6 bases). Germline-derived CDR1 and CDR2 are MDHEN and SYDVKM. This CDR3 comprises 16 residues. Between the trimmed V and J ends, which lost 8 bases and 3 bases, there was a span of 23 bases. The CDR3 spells CASAPPPRGHRYEQYF. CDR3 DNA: TGTGCCAGCGCCCCACCCCCCCGGGGACACCGCTACGAGCAGTACTTC.